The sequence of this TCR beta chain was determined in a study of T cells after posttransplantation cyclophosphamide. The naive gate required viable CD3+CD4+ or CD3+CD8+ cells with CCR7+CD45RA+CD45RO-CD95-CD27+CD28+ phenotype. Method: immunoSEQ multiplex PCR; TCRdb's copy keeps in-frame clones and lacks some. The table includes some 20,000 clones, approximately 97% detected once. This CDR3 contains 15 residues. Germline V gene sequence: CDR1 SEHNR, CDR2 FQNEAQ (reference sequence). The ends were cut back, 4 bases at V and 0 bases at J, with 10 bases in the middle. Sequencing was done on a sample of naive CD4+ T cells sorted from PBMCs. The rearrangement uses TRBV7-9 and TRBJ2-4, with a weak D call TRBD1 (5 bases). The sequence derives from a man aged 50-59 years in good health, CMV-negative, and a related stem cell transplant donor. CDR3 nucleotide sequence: TGTGCCAGCAGCTACGCAGGGCTAGCCAAAAACATTCAGTACTTC. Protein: CASSYAGLAKNIQYF.